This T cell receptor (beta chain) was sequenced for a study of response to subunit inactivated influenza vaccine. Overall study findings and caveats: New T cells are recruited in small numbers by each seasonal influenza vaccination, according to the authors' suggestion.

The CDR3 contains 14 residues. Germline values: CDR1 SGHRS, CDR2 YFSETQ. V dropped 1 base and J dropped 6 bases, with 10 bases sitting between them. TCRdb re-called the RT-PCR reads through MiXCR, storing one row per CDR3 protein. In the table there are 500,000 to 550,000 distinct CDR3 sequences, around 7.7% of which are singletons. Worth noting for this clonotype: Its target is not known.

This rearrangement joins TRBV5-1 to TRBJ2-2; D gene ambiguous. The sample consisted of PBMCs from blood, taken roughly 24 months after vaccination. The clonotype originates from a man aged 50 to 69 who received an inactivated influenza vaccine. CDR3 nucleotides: TGCGCCAGCAGCTTGCTGCAGGTCTCCGGGGAGCTGTTTTTT. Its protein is CASSLLQVSGELFF.